Below, 31 T cell receptor beta chains from the same sample are listed, as sequenced in a study of T cells after yellow fever vaccination. TCRdb reanalysed the 5' RACE reads using MiXCR and keeps one entry per CDR3 protein. The sample lists under 600,000 distinct CDR3 sequences, less than 25% occurring once. This material consisted of PBMCs, taken 20 to 25 days after the first yellow fever vaccination. The receptors stem from a man between 18 and 35 years old who received the YFV17D yellow fever vaccine.

This clonotype was detected a few times. The chain recombines TRBV10-3 with TRBJ2-7, with D hard to call. The CDR3 has 13 residues. Trimming removed 11 bases from V and 2 bases from J, with 16 bases in between. The germline V gene encodes CDR1 ENHRY and CDR2 SYGVKD. The CDR3 reads CAVIRRRPYEQYV. For the CDR3, the DNA is TGTGCCGTCATACGCCGGCGCCCCTACGAGCAGTACGTC.

Ten or more counts support this clonotype. The chain recombines TRBV14 with TRBJ2-5; D call uncertain. This CDR3 is built from 14 residues. V lost 4 bases and J 5 bases, leaving 14 bases between the germline ends. Germline V lookup: CDR1 SGHDN, CDR2 FVKESK. The CDR3 DNA reads as TGTGCCAGCAGCCTTCGGGCCGGAGCGGAGACCCAGTACTTC. This translates into CASSLRAGAETQYF.

This clonotype was detected only once. The V gene is TRBV15, the J gene TRBJ2-7, with D possibly matching TRBD2 (7 bases). Germline V gene data show CDR1 as LNHNV and CDR2 as YYDKDF (reference sequence). CDR3 length: 14 residues. V lost 5 bases, J lost 1 base, and 12 bases lay in between. DNA for the CDR3: TGTGCCACCAGCGAGGGGGGGAGGTCCTACGAGCAGTACTTC. The encoded protein is CATSEGGRSYEQYF.

This clonotype was counted a few times. V usage is TRBV20-1 and J usage is TRBJ2-5; 9 positions match TRBD2. Germline lookup yields CDR1 DFQATT and CDR2 SNEGSKA (reference sequence). V dropped 1 base and J dropped 3; count of bases not matched to a gene: 6. CDR3 length: 15 residues. CDR3 in amino acids: CSARGLAGVKETQYF. CDR3 sequence (DNA): TGCAGTGCTAGAGGATTAGCGGGGGTAAAAGAGACCCAGTACTTC.

This clonotype was found a few times. The J gene is TRBJ1-2, the V gene TRBV4-2; no clear D gene. This CDR3 has 15 amino acids. CDR1 is LGHNA and CDR2 is YNFKEQ in the germline V gene. The germline V and J ends were trimmed by 1 base and 5 bases, with 14 bases remaining between them. This CDR3 reads CASSQGTPARYGYTF. DNA for the CDR3: TGTGCCAGCAGCCAAGGGACGCCTGCTAGATATGGCTACACCTTC.

CDR3 coding DNA: TGTGCCAGCATTGACGGGGGGAAGGAGACCCAGTACTTC. Amino acids: CASIDGGKETQYF. V is TRBV2 and J is TRBJ2-5, with 7 bases identical to TRBD2. CDR1 is SNHLY, CDR2 FYNNEI, per germline. The CDR3 extends over 13 amino acids. V was pared by 7 bases and J by 5 bases, with 7 bases of the junction left unmatched. The full variable domain, rest sourced from reference TRBV2 and TRBJ2-5, is EPEVTQTPSHQVTQMGQEVILRCVPISNHLYFYWYRQILGQKVEFLVSFYNNEISEKSEIFDDQFSVERPDGSNFTLKIRSTKLEDSAMYFCASIDGGKETQYFGPGTRLLVL.

V and J are TRBV6-2 or TRBV6-3 and TRBJ2-7, with no clear D. The CDR3 spans 13 residues. Germline V gene data show CDR1 as MNHEY and CDR2 as SVGEGT. Trimming shortened V by 5 bases and J by 3 bases, and 11 bases separated the two germline ends. CDR3 loop: CASSNGLNYEQYF. As DNA, the CDR3 is TGTGCCAGCAGTAACGGGCTAAACTACGAGCAGTACTTC.

The chain is built from TRBV27 and TRBJ2-7, with D perhaps TRBD2 (6 bases). Trimming cost V 8 bases and J 4 bases, with 12 bases left between them. Germline CDR1 and CDR2: MNHEY and SMNVEV (reference sequence). The CDR3 covers 12 residues. The CDR3 bases are TGTGCCAGCGGAGGGAACGCGTACGAGCAGTACTTC. Protein: CASGGNAYEQYF.

The V and J genes are TRBV21-1 and TRBJ2-6; the table's D call TRBD1 went unverified against the DNA. TRBV21-1 is given as a pseudogene. The CDR3 is 15 residues long. The CDR3 spells CAGPTGDSGANVLTF. The CDR3 region has the DNA TGTGCCGGTCCGACTGGGGACTCTGGGGCCAACGTCCTGACTTTC.

This clonotype has just a few counts. The chain recombines TRBV12-3 or TRBV12-4 with TRBJ1-1; D is ambiguous. The ends were cut back, 2 bases at V and 8 bases at J, with 12 bases in the middle. The length of the CDR3 is 13 residues. The CDR3, as DNA: TGTGCCAGCAGTTTATTCAGCGGAAAAGAAGCTTTCTTT. It translates to CASSLFSGKEAFF.

This chain uses TRBV7-2 with TRBJ1-2; tentatively, D is TRBD1 (6 bases). The CDR3 is 12 residues long. The germline V and J ends were trimmed by 5 bases and 8 bases, with 12 bases remaining between them. Germline CDR1 reads SGHTA; CDR2 reads FQGNSA. The CDR3 reads CASSLQGTGYTF. The CDR3, as DNA: TGTGCCAGCAGCCTACAGGGAACGGGCTACACCTTC.

There are a few counts of this clonotype. The chain joins TRBV20-1 to TRBJ2-2; 8 bases fit TRBD2. The CDR3 totals 14 residues. J gave up 0 bases and V 6 bases, and 3 bases lay outside the gene matches. CDR1 and CDR2 from the germline V gene are DFQATT and SNEGSKA (reference sequence). The CDR3 protein is CSALGLANTGELFF. Written as DNA, the CDR3 is TGCAGTGCCTTGGGACTAGCGAACACCGGGGAGCTGTTTTTT.

A few counts support this clonotype. CDR3 sequence: CASSSTGLSSYEQYF. The CDR3 region has the DNA TGTGCCAGCAGCTCTACAGGGCTAAGCTCCTACGAGCAGTACTTC. J is TRBJ2-7 and V is TRBV7-9, with D possibly matching TRBD1 (6 bases). The CDR3 length is 15 residues. Per the germline V gene, CDR1 is SEHNR and CDR2 is FQNEAQ (reference sequence). V was cut by 4 bases and J by 0 bases, with 13 bases left in between.

This clonotype turned up a few times. The chain links TRBV6-2 or TRBV6-3 to TRBJ1-2, with 7 bases fitting TRBD1. Germline V gives CDR1 MNHEY, CDR2 SVGEGT. The J segment lost 6 bases and the V segment lost 6 bases, leaving 7 bases of the junction unmatched. This CDR3 is 13 amino acids long. CDR3 nucleotides: TGTGCCAGCAGCGCCGGGACAGTAGATGGCTACACCTTC. Its protein product is CASSAGTVDGYTF.

The chain joins TRBV5-6 to TRBJ2-3; D may be TRBD1 or TRBD2 (5 bases each). The CDR3 consists of 14 residues. Germline CDR1 reads SGHDT; CDR2 reads YYEEEE. V dropped 4 bases and J dropped 8 bases, with 17 bases sitting between them. Here the CDR3 reads CASSVRRLRGTQYF. The CDR3 DNA is TGTGCCAGCAGCGTACGGCGGTTGAGGGGTACGCAGTATTTT.

Concerning this clonotype itself: The junction differs from germline at one of its ends, possibly a read error. V and J are TRBV5-1 and TRBJ2-1, with 7 bases lining up with TRBD1. Germline-derived CDR1 and CDR2 are SGHRS and YFSETQ. The CDR3 loop spans 14 amino acids. CDR3: CVSSTTGVNNEQFF. The DNA of the CDR3 is TGCGTCAGCAGCACAACAGGGGTCAACAATGAGCAGTTCTTC.

This clonotype was observed a few times. The CDR3: CASSLGQGGYTDTQYF. CDR3 DNA: TGCGCCAGCAGCCTCGGACAGGGGGGATACACAGATACGCAGTATTTT. This chain connects TRBV4-1 to TRBJ2-3, with 10 bases lining up with TRBD1. The trim removed 4 bases at V and 2 bases at J, leaving 6 bases unmatched. Per germline, CDR1 MGHRA and CDR2 YSYEKL. This CDR3 is 16 amino acids long.

This clonotype came up a few times. V is TRBV10-3 and J is TRBJ1-5; D gene ambiguous. CDR1 and CDR2 from the germline V gene are ENHRY and SYGVKD. The V gene lost 4 bases and the J gene lost 8 bases, with 15 bases spanning the gap. The CDR3 totals 14 residues. The CDR3 sequence: CAISARDSGEPQHF. In nucleotides, the CDR3 is TGTGCCATCAGTGCCCGGGATTCCGGAGAGCCCCAGCATTTT.

The table lists this clonotype with many counts. The V and J genes are TRBV12-3 or TRBV12-4 and TRBJ1-1; D perhaps matches TRBD1 (5 bases). The CDR3 extends over 13 amino acids. V lost 6 bases and J 4 bases, leaving 12 bases between the germline ends. CDR3 sequence reads: CASSHRGGTEAFF. DNA for the CDR3: TGTGCCAGCAGCCACCGGGGGGGCACTGAAGCTTTCTTT.

This chain uses TRBV6-1 with TRBJ2-3; a possible D gene is TRBD2 (6 bases). Germline values: CDR1 MNHNS, CDR2 SASEGT. V was shortened by 6 bases and J by 0 bases, with 10 bases between the two germline ends. CDR3 length: 14 residues. CDR3 coding DNA: TGTGCCAGCAGGTGGGGACTTAGCACAGATACGCAGTATTTT. This codes for CASRWGLSTDTQYF.

V usage is TRBV5-1 and J usage is TRBJ2-1, with TRBD2 matching 8 bases. The CDR3 loop spans 16 amino acids. Per germline, CDR1 SGHRS and CDR2 YFSETQ. V lost 4 bases to trimming and J lost 5 bases; unmatched junction nucleotides: 11. Here the CDR3 DNA reads TGCGCCAGCAGCCCGGGGGGGGAATGGTGGGACAATGAGCAGTTCTTC. The encoded protein is CASSPGGEWWDNEQFF.

This clonotype was counted a few times. The CDR3 DNA reads as TGCAGTGCTAGTAAGGGGTCGCGGGAGCAGTACGTC. Protein: CSASKGSREQYV. This rearrangement joins TRBV20-1 to TRBJ2-7; the D gene is possibly TRBD1 (5 bases). Deletions cut 3 bases from V and 7 bases from J, with 13 bases between. The germline gives CDR1 DFQATT, CDR2 SNEGSKA (reference sequence). There are 12 residues in the CDR3.

V is TRBV6-2 or TRBV6-3 and J is TRBJ2-1; 9 positions match TRBD1. V was clipped by 2 bases and J by 9 bases; unmatched bases: 8. From germline, CDR1 is MNHEY and CDR2 SVGEGT. The CDR3 totals 15 residues. CDR3 DNA: TGTGCCAGCAGTTACACGGGACAGGGAAAACGTGAGCAGTTCTTC. Translating it yields CASSYTGQGKREQFF.

The chain uses TRBV7-6 and TRBJ2-2; 9 bases match TRBD2. Germline-derived CDR1 and CDR2 are SGHVS and FNYEAQ. Trimming removed 5 bases from V and 5 bases from J; junction bases left unmatched: 9. CDR3 length: 16 amino acids. The CDR3 sequence is CASSALGTSTTGELFF. CDR3 DNA sequence: TGTGCCAGCAGCGCCTTGGGGACTAGCACGACCGGGGAGCTGTTTTTT.

The chain carries TRBV6-1 and TRBJ2-5; D is uncertain. The CDR3 has 14 residues. V shed 6 bases and J shed 5 bases, with 16 bases lying between them. Germline V gene lookup returns CDR1 MNHNS and CDR2 SASEGT. DNA for the CDR3: TGTGCCAGCAGGGATAGGGCCCTGTGGGAGACCCAGTACTTC. This sequence encodes CASRDRALWETQYF.

V and J are TRBV7-2 and TRBJ2-3; D gene uncertain. The CDR3 loop spans 15 amino acids. The germline CDR1 and CDR2 sequences are SGHTA and FQGNSA. V was pared by 5 bases and J by 2 bases, with 14 bases between. The CDR3, as DNA: TGTGCCAGCAGCCCAGTAGGCTGGACCACAGATACGCAGTATTTT. This encodes CASSPVGWTTDTQYF.

This clonotype was picked up a small number of times. The rearrangement joins TRBV20-1 to TRBJ1-6, with no clear D. The germline V and J ends were trimmed by 3 bases and 7 bases, with 16 bases remaining between them. The germline V gene encodes CDR1 DFQATT and CDR2 SNEGSKA (reference sequence). The CDR3 sequence is 15 residues long. For the CDR3, the DNA is TGCAGTGCTAGCCGAGGAAGCCAGCCAAATTCACCCCTCCACTTT. It yields the protein CSASRGSQPNSPLHF.

Only a few counts were recorded for this clonotype. V usage is TRBV27 and J usage is TRBJ1-2; D is uncertain. The CDR3 has 13 residues. Trimming took off 6 bases at V and 5 bases at J, with 13 bases between the two ends. Germline loops: CDR1 MNHEY, CDR2 SMNVEV (reference sequence). The chain's CDR3 is CASSHTEFYGYTF. Here the CDR3 DNA reads TGTGCCAGCAGCCATACGGAATTTTATGGCTACACCTTC.

The gene calls are TRBV4-3 and TRBJ2-3; TRBD1 is a possible D gene (7 bases). CDR3 length: 16 amino acids. Germline V CDR1 and CDR2: LGHNA, YSLEER. V lost 3 bases, J lost 2 bases, and 15 bases lay in between. The CDR3 is CASSQRSGGLTDTQYF. CDR3 sequence (DNA): TGCGCCAGCAGCCAGAGGTCAGGGGGACTCACAGATACGCAGTATTTT.

This chain joins TRBV5-1 and TRBJ2-7; 10 bases are a match to TRBD1. Germline V gene sequence: CDR1 SGHRS, CDR2 YFSETQ. The CDR3 totals 14 residues. Trimming cost V 2 bases and J 6 bases; bases outside gene matches: 5. Written as DNA, the CDR3 is TGCGCCAGCAGCTTAGGGACAGGGGTGGCCGAGCAGTACTTC. Encoded protein: CASSLGTGVAEQYF.

This clonotype was observed a handful of times. DNA of the CDR3: TGTGCCAGCAGCTTAGAGAGGGGAGAAAAACTGTTTTTT. Protein sequence: CASSLERGEKLFF. The chain couples TRBV7-9 to TRBJ1-4; tentative D call: TRBD1 (5 bases). The germline gives CDR1 SEHNR, CDR2 FQNEAQ (reference sequence). V shed 1 base and J shed 8 bases, with 8 bases lying between them. The CDR3 contains 13 residues.